The clone carrying this T cell receptor (beta chain) was detected a few times. TCRdb's table, derived via immunoSEQ multiplex PCR, lists solely in-frame clones and lacks some. The table lists 40,000 to 45,000 clones, about 88% of them singletons. The data were taken from a study of OX40 agonist ivuxolimab in advanced cancers. In germline, CDR1 is LNHDA, CDR2 SQIVND (reference sequence). The germline V and J ends were trimmed by 0 bases and 4 bases, with 7 bases remaining between them. The CDR3 is made up of 15 amino acids. This rearrangement joins TRBV19 to TRBJ2-6, with D unresolved. The sample here was CD4+ or CD8+ T cells sorted from blood, taken in a trial of the OX40 agonist ivuxolimab. The clonotype comes from an adult with an advanced solid tumor such as melanoma, head and neck, liver or kidney cancer. The CDR3 bases are TGTGCCAGTAGTATAGACTCGCAGGGGGCCAACGTCCTGACTTTC. Protein sequence: CASSIDSQGANVLTF.